Below are 18 T cell receptor beta chains sequenced from a single sample in a study of blood T cell repertoires in COVID-19. Data came from immunoSEQ multiplex PCR; TCRdb stores just in-frame clones and leaves some out. The sample lists more than 75,000 clones, under 85% seen once, with around 13% in the top ten. Sequencing used peripheral blood. The receptors derive from a human donor in a cohort sampled during active COVID-19.

This clone was counted a single time. The chain is built from TRBV21-1 and TRBJ1-5; the table names TRBD1, a call not compared with the DNA. TRBV21-1 is a pseudogene locus. This CDR3 spans 19 amino acids. The CDR3 reads CASSKNPPVRDSRGQPQHF. In DNA, the CDR3 is TGTGCCAGCAGCAAAAACCCCCCTGTCCGGGACAGTCGAGGTCAGCCCCAGCATTTT.

The chain recombines TRBV11-2 with TRBJ2-2; 8 positions match TRBD1. CDR3 size: 18 residues. Germline V gene sequence: CDR1 SGHAT, CDR2 FQNNGV. After removal of 7 bases from V and 0 bases from J, the junction contained 13 bases not matched to a gene. CDR3 residues: CASIDPGGYFANTGELFF. The DNA of the CDR3 is TGTGCCAGCATCGATCCAGGGGGCTACTTCGCGAACACCGGGGAGCTGTTTTTT.

V gene TRBV5-1 combines with J gene TRBJ1-4, with a possible D match to TRBD1 (5 bases). This CDR3 is 13 amino acids long. With 4 bases removed from V and 2 bases from J, the gap between germline ends came to 6 bases. Germline CDR1 and CDR2: SGHRS and YFSETQ. DNA of the CDR3: TGCGCCAGCAGCGGGGGGACTAATGAAAAACTGTTTTTT. The encoded protein is CASSGGTNEKLFF.

V usage is TRBV7-9 and J usage is TRBJ2-3; 9 bases line up with TRBD2. Germline trimming cut 10 bases from V and 2 bases from J; bases unmatched to any gene: 7. The CDR3 contains 14 residues. CDR1 is SEHNR and CDR2 is FQNEAQ in the germline V gene (reference sequence). The CDR3 DNA reads TGTGCCACTTTAGCGGGGGAGAACACAGATACGCAGTATTTT. Translation: CATLAGENTDTQYF. Variable domain in full (rest from reference TRBV7-9 and TRBJ2-3): DTGVSQNPRHKITKRGQNVTFRCDPISEHNRLYWYRQTLGQGPEFLTYFQNEAQLEKSRLLSDRFSAERPKGSFSTLEIQRTEQGDSAMYLCATLAGENTDTQYFGPGTRLTVL.

This clone appeared a single time. This chain connects TRBV18 to TRBJ1-1; 8 bases align to TRBD1. V was pared by 1 base and J by 1 base, with 8 bases of the junction left unmatched. Germline loops: CDR1 KGHSH, CDR2 LQKENI. This CDR3 has 17 residues. The CDR3 sequence is CASSPQPQTGGNTEAFF. The CDR3 coding sequence is TGTGCCAGCTCACCACAGCCTCAAACAGGGGGGAACACTGAAGCTTTCTTT.

This clone was detected a few times. Other nucleotide sequences from this sample produce the same CDR3. This sequence joins TRBV6-2 or TRBV6-3 and TRBJ2-1; 8 bases are a match to TRBD2. Germline V gene sequence: CDR1 MNHEY, CDR2 SVGEGT. V shed 4 bases, J shed 7 bases, and the junction held 9 bases outside the gene matches. The CDR3 runs 15 residues. The CDR3 here is CASSLTGGAGNEQFF. Here the CDR3 DNA reads TGTGCCAGCAGTTTGACCGGGGGGGCAGGGAATGAGCAGTTCTTC.

The chain uses TRBV4-2 and TRBJ2-7, with a tentative D call TRBD2 (5 bases). V lost 5 bases, J lost 1 base, and 12 bases lay in between. The CDR3 consists of 14 residues. The germline V gene encodes CDR1 LGHNA and CDR2 YNFKEQ. The chain's CDR3 is CASSGSSSSYEQYF. The CDR3 nucleotides read TGTGCCAGCAGCGGATCTAGCTCGTCCTACGAGCAGTACTTC.

This clone was seen a handful of times. The chain links TRBV10-2 to TRBJ2-1, with D perhaps matching TRBD2 (5 bases). Deletions cut 6 bases from V and 4 bases from J, with 13 bases between. Germline CDR1 and CDR2: WSHSY and SAAADI. This CDR3 comprises 14 residues. The DNA of the CDR3 is TGCGCCAGCAGGGGCAACGGGGAGTACAATGAGCAGTTCTTC. Translated, it gives CASRGNGEYNEQFF.

The chain joins TRBV19 to TRBJ1-4; no reliable D call. CDR3 length equals 16 residues. The germline V gene has CDR1 LNHDA and CDR2 SQIVND (reference sequence). Trimming removed 3 bases at V and 8 bases at J, with 19 bases between. The chain's CDR3 is CASSILFSRGTEKLFF. The CDR3 DNA is TGTGCCAGTAGTATCCTTTTTAGCCGGGGAACCGAAAAACTGTTTTTT.

This clone has more than one count but fewer than ten. The chain couples TRBV28 to TRBJ1-5, with a possible D match to TRBD1 (5 bases). Germline V gene lookup returns CDR1 MDHEN and CDR2 SYDVKM. CDR3 size: 12 residues. Trimming shortened V by 7 bases and J by 8 bases, and 12 bases separated the two germline ends. The CDR3 loop reads CASTQGREPQHF. The CDR3 DNA reads as TGTGCCAGCACTCAGGGTAGGGAGCCCCAGCATTTT.

The chain employs TRBV5-1 and TRBJ2-3; tentatively, D is TRBD1 (6 bases). Trimming pared 7 bases from V and 0 bases from J, leaving 12 bases between. This CDR3 has 14 amino acids. Germline V gene sequence: CDR1 SGHRS, CDR2 YFSETQ. The CDR3 region has the DNA TGCGCCAGCCTTATGGGGGCGAGCACAGATACGCAGTATTTT. Translation gives CASLMGASTDTQYF.

The rearrangement joins TRBV7-2 to TRBJ1-2, with a possible D match to TRBD1 (5 bases). This CDR3 region has 11 residues. Per the germline V gene, CDR1 is SGHTA and CDR2 is FQGNSA. Trimming shortened V by 5 bases and J by 11 bases, and 12 bases separated the two germline ends. The CDR3 nucleotides read TGTGCCAGCAGCGCCCGGCGACAGTACACCTTC. This gives the protein CASSARRQYTF.

The J gene is TRBJ1-2, the V gene TRBV3-1 (or the pseudogene TRBV3-2), with 10 positions matching TRBD1. With 1 base clipped from V and 6 bases from J, the junction kept 2 bases outside the gene matches. The length of the CDR3 is 14 residues. CDR1 is LGHDT and CDR2 is YNNKEL in the germline V gene (reference sequence). The CDR3, as DNA: TGTGCCAGCAGCCAAGGGACAGGGGGAGATGGCTACACCTTC. This translates into CASSQGTGGDGYTF.

Details on this clone: In the same sample, other DNA sequences code for this CDR3. The chain uses TRBV5-1 and TRBJ2-1; TRBD1 is a possible D gene (5 bases). The germline gives CDR1 SGHRS, CDR2 YFSETQ. This CDR3 comprises 13 residues. V was trimmed by 2 bases and J by 3 bases, leaving 6 bases between them. The chain's CDR3 is CASSLDSYNEQFF. The CDR3 DNA reads as TGCGCCAGCAGCTTAGACAGCTACAATGAGCAGTTCTTC.

The rearrangement uses TRBV5-1 and TRBJ2-2; TRBD1 aligns across 7 bases. This CDR3 contains 16 residues. The junction had 5 bases not matched to a gene; V was cut back by 1 base and J by 2 bases. Germline loops: CDR1 SGHRS, CDR2 YFSETQ. The chain's CDR3 is CASSLRAGGNTGELFF. In DNA, the CDR3 is TGCGCCAGCAGCTTGAGGGCAGGGGGTAACACCGGGGAGCTGTTTTTT.

About this clone itself: The same CDR3 can be traced to other DNA sequences in this sample. The chain recombines TRBV5-1 with TRBJ1-5; 8 bases match TRBD1. J was trimmed by 4 bases and V by 3 bases; bases with no gene match: 3. The CDR3 is 14 residues long. The germline CDR1 and CDR2 sequences are SGHRS and YFSETQ. The CDR3 sequence: CASSSGTGNQPQHF. DNA of the CDR3: TGCGCCAGCAGCTCCGGGACAGGTAATCAGCCCCAGCATTTT. Full variable domain (remainder filled in from reference TRBV5-1 and TRBJ1-5): KAGVTQTPRYLIKTRGQQVTLSCSPISGHRSVSWYQQTPGQGLQFLFEYFSETQRNKGNFPGRFSGRQFSNSRSEMNVSTLELGDSALYLCASSSGTGNQPQHFGDGTRLSIL.

The gene calls are TRBV15 and TRBJ1-1; TRBD1 matches 8 bases. This CDR3 is 13 amino acids long. From germline, CDR1 is LNHNV and CDR2 YYDKDF (reference sequence). V was clipped by 3 bases and J by 5 bases; unmatched bases: 2. CDR3 amino acids: CATSSRGRTEAFF. CDR3 DNA sequence: TGTGCCACCAGCAGCAGGGGGCGAACTGAAGCTTTCTTT. Filled out from reference TRBV15 and TRBJ1-1, the complete variable domain reads DAMVIQNPRYQVTQFGKPVTLSCSQTLNHNVMYWYQQKSSQAPKLLFHYYDKDFNNEADTPDNFQSRRPNTSFCFLDIRSPGLGDTAMYLCATSSRGRTEAFFGQGTRLTVV.

The chain uses TRBV25-1 and TRBJ2-6, with D possibly being TRBD1 (6 bases). The germline gives CDR1 MGHDK, CDR2 SYGVNS. This CDR3 comprises 14 residues. V lost 6 bases and J 4 bases, leaving 10 bases between the germline ends. CDR3 coding DNA: TGTGCCAGCAGCGCAGGGGCCGGGGCCAACGTCCTGACTTTC. Its translation: CASSAGAGANVLTF.